This T cell receptor beta chain came from a study of cytomegalovirus exposure and HLA in healthy donors. Findings and limits, study-wide: Sequencing likely caused a cluster of highly shared sequence variants. A later analysis, which compared TCR beta chains of equal frequency, found the HLA-associated ones more clonally expanded. In an earlier analysis, productive rearrangement rates for most beta V segments clustered near 87% or 30%.

Remarks on this clone: As yet, its antigen is unknown.

The PCR had 60 Vbeta and 13 Jbeta primers. The protocol was immunoSEQ multiplex PCR, while the TCRdb copy is restricted to in-frame clones and leaves out a portion. The sample has approximately 290,000 clones, about four fifths seen once; the top ten hold about 0.3%. The specimen was PBMCs. The receptor was derived from a girl aged 2 to 10 in good health and CMV-seronegative.

CDR3 in amino acids: CAISELVDKPSHGYTF. As DNA, the CDR3 is TGTGCCATCAGTGAACTCGTGGACAAGCCGTCTCATGGCTACACCTTC. The chain employs TRBV10-3 and TRBJ1-2; TRBD1 is a possible D gene (5 bases). This CDR3 spans 16 amino acids. From germline, CDR1 is ENHRY and CDR2 SYGVKD. V was clipped by 3 bases and J by 6 bases, with 20 bases between them.